The 22 T cell receptor beta chains given below trace back to one sample, sequenced in a study of beta chain features in type 1 diabetes. Investigators reverse transcribed all isolated RNA, so they sequenced expressed TCRB transcripts. Using immunoSEQ multiplex PCR, the repertoire was profiled, and TCRdb retains in-frame clones only, with some absent. The sample has 500,000 to 850,000 clones, around 15% seen once. Notes on the study in general: Across all four CD4+ subsets, people with type 1 diabetes showed modestly shorter TCRB CDR3s.

Which antigens these TCRs recognize remains unknown. The sample was naive CD4+ T cells from blood. The source is a man aged 18-30 years with type 1 diabetes.

The J gene is TRBJ2-1, the V gene TRBV30; TRBD2 matches at 7 bases. This CDR3 has 15 residues. The ends lost 0 bases at V and 3 bases at J; junction bases unmatched: 5. Looked up from germline, CDR1 is GTSNPN and CDR2 is SVGIG (reference sequence). CDR3 amino acids: CAWSVLSGYYNEQFF. The CDR3, as DNA: TGTGCCTGGAGTGTACTTAGCGGGTACTACAATGAGCAGTTCTTC. The full variable domain, in which reference TRBV30 and TRBJ2-1 provide the parts outside the CDR3, is SQTIHQWPATLVQPVGSPLSLECTVEGTSNPNLYWYRQAAGRGLQLLFYSVGIGQISSEVPQNLSASRPQDRQFILSSKKLLLSDSGFYLCAWSVLSGYYNEQFFGPGTRLTVL.

A few counts support this clone. The gene calls are TRBV4-2 and TRBJ2-7; the D is unclear. The CDR3 consists of 14 residues. The germline V gene encodes CDR1 LGHNA and CDR2 YNFKEQ. V lost 0 bases, J lost 0 bases, and 6 bases lay in between. The CDR3 DNA is TGTGCCAGCAGCCAAGAAATAAGCTCCTACGAGCAGTACTTC. Its protein product is CASSQEISSYEQYF.

The chain has TRBV30 and TRBJ1-1; D is unclear. V lost 5 bases and J lost 1, with 14 bases in between. The CDR3 runs to 14 residues. Germline CDR1 and CDR2: GTSNPN and SVGIG (reference sequence). In DNA form, the CDR3 reads TGTGCCTGGGGATTGCCCCCGGGGAACACTGAAGCTTTCTTT. Translating it yields CAWGLPPGNTEAFF.

V usage is TRBV5-1 and J usage is TRBJ2-5; D is ambiguous. The CDR3 has 13 residues. The V end lost 4 bases, the J end lost 5 bases, and 12 bases lay between the germline ends. Germline CDR1 SGHRS, CDR2 YFSETQ. The CDR3 DNA reads TGCGCCAGCAGCGAAACGTTTACGGAGACCCAGTACTTC. It encodes CASSETFTETQYF.

The chain joins TRBV5-1 to TRBJ2-7, with TRBD2 as a possible D gene (5 bases). V lost 5 bases and J 1 base, leaving 13 bases between the germline ends. Looked up from germline, CDR1 is SGHRS and CDR2 is YFSETQ. The CDR3 sequence is 14 residues long. CDR3 nucleotides: TGCGCCAGCAGAAAGGGCTCGGGGTCCTACGAGCAGTACTTC. Translating it yields CASRKGSGSYEQYF.

This clone has just a few counts. This rearrangement joins TRBV30 to TRBJ2-1; maybe TRBD1 (6 bases). The CDR3 spans 14 residues. The V gene lost 3 bases and the J gene lost 4 bases, with 13 bases spanning the gap. Germline CDR1 is GTSNPN and CDR2 is SVGIG (reference sequence). The CDR3 bases are TGTGCCTGGAGAGCAGGGGCGCGATACAATGAGCAGTTCTTC. Its protein product is CAWRAGARYNEQFF. Based on the CDR3 plus reference TRBV30 and TRBJ2-1, the full variable domain is SQTIHQWPATLVQPVGSPLSLECTVEGTSNPNLYWYRQAAGRGLQLLFYSVGIGQISSEVPQNLSASRPQDRQFILSSKKLLLSDSGFYLCAWRAGARYNEQFFGPGTRLTVL.

This clone was picked up a small number of times. The same CDR3 is also encoded by other DNA sequences in this sample. The chain links TRBV5-4 to TRBJ2-1; possibly TRBD2 for D (5 bases). This CDR3 spans 13 amino acids. Germline-derived CDR1 and CDR2 are SGHNT and YYREEE (reference sequence). V shed 0 bases and J shed 6 bases, with 7 bases lying between them. The CDR3 coding sequence is TGTGCCAGCAGCTTGGCCAGCGGCAATGAGCAGTTCTTC. Its protein product is CASSLASGNEQFF.

This rearrangement joins TRBV30 to TRBJ1-3; D uncertain. Germline assignment: CDR1 GTSNPN and CDR2 SVGIG (reference sequence). This CDR3 has 14 residues. The V gene lost 6 bases and the J gene lost 0 bases, with 12 bases spanning the gap. Here the CDR3 DNA reads TGTGCCTGCCGGAACCTCCTCTCTGGAAACACCATATATTTT. Protein sequence: CACRNLLSGNTIYF.

This clone was detected only a few times. The chain employs TRBV5-1 and TRBJ2-1; the D is unclear. This CDR3 has 15 amino acids. Trimming removed 1 base at V and 9 bases at J, with 17 bases between. Germline V gene lookup returns CDR1 SGHRS and CDR2 YFSETQ. This CDR3 reads CASSLMDALLGEQFF. CDR3 coding DNA: TGCGCCAGCAGCTTGATGGACGCGCTCCTCGGTGAGCAGTTCTTC.

This clone was seen just once. CDR3 sequence (DNA): TGCTTATATGCTGGTGAGCAGTACTTC. Its protein is CLYAGEQYF. The genes are TRBV20-1 and TRBJ2-7; D gene ambiguous. CDR3 length equals 9 residues. The V gene's germline CDR1 is DFQATT and CDR2 SNEGSKA (reference sequence).

The gene calls are TRBV7-9 and TRBJ2-1; perhaps TRBD2 as D (8 bases). Looked up from germline, CDR1 is SEHNR and CDR2 is FQNEAQ (reference sequence). With 7 bases removed from V and 9 bases from J, the gap between germline ends came to 22 bases. The CDR3 consists of 15 residues. The CDR3 is CASTPGGSGIREQFF. Written as DNA, the CDR3 is TGTGCCAGCACCCCAGGGGGTAGCGGGATTCGTGAGCAGTTCTTC.

Only a few counts were recorded for this clone. The chain carries TRBV5-1 and TRBJ1-1; D perhaps matches TRBD1 (6 bases). Germline CDR1 is SGHRS and CDR2 is YFSETQ. This CDR3 is built from 14 residues. Trimming took off 4 bases at V and 5 bases at J, with 15 bases between the two ends. The CDR3 region is CASSPGQKKTEAFF. The CDR3 bases are TGCGCCAGCAGCCCTGGACAGAAGAAGACTGAAGCTTTCTTT.

This clone was picked up a small number of times. The V call is TRBV15, the J call TRBJ1-2, with 12 bases matching TRBD1. The CDR3 extends over 16 amino acids. The ends lost 1 base at V and 7 bases at J; junction bases unmatched: 7. CDR1 is LNHNV and CDR2 is YYDKDF in the germline V gene (reference sequence). The CDR3 reads CATSRGTGQGAGGYTF. In DNA, the CDR3 is TGTGCCACCAGCAGAGGTACGGGACAGGGGGCAGGTGGCTACACCTTC.

The chain has TRBV7-9 and TRBJ1-4; the D is unclear. CDR3 length equals 10 residues. The V gene's germline CDR1 is SEHNR and CDR2 FQNEAQ (reference sequence). CDR3 protein: CWAGNEKLFF. The CDR3 region has the DNA TGTTGGGCCGGGAATGAAAAACTGTTTTTT.

In its sample, this clone was seen a few times. At the DNA level, this CDR3 is encoded by other sequences in the same sample as well. The chain combines TRBV28 with TRBJ2-6; D unresolved. The V gene's germline CDR1 is MDHEN and CDR2 SYDVKM. The CDR3 has 13 residues. With 5 bases removed from V and 2 bases from J, the gap between germline ends came to 4 bases. This CDR3 is CASSPTGANVLTF. CDR3 bases: TGTGCCAGCAGTCCAACTGGGGCCAACGTCCTGACTTTC.

The rearrangement uses TRBV11-1 and TRBJ2-2; 8 nucleotides match TRBD1. The junction had 5 bases not matched to a gene; V was cut back by 0 bases and J by 5 bases. Germline CDR1 reads SGHAT; CDR2 reads FQDESV (reference sequence). The CDR3 is 16 amino acids. In DNA form, the CDR3 reads TGTGCCAGCAGCTTAGCGACAGGGGCGCGGACCGGGGAGCTGTTTTTT. Protein sequence: CASSLATGARTGELFF.

The chain links TRBV11-2 to TRBJ2-2; no firm D call. The V end lost 2 bases, the J end lost 6 bases, and 4 bases lay between the germline ends. The CDR3 spans 12 residues. CDR1 and CDR2 from the germline V gene are SGHAT and FQNNGV. The CDR3 nucleotides read TGTGCCAGCAGCTTACCCCCCGGGGAGCTGTTTTTT. Translating gives CASSLPPGELFF.

This clone was seen more than once but under ten times. This rearrangement joins TRBV19 to TRBJ2-1; possible D gene TRBD1, 6 bases. Looked up from germline, CDR1 is LNHDA and CDR2 is SQIVND (reference sequence). The CDR3 covers 15 residues. The ends were cut back, 4 bases at V and 0 bases at J, with 10 bases in the middle. CDR3 in amino acids: CASSTSGDSYNEQFF. Written as DNA, the CDR3 is TGTGCCAGTAGTACCTCAGGGGACTCCTACAATGAGCAGTTCTTC.

The rearrangement uses TRBV29-1 and TRBJ2-1, with D perhaps matching TRBD2 (5 bases). CDR3 length equals 16 residues. V was pared by 4 bases and J by 6 bases, with 22 bases between. Germline V gives CDR1 SQVTM, CDR2 ANQGSEA. The CDR3 protein is CSVGGVAFRDVNEQFF. The DNA for the CDR3 is TGCAGCGTTGGGGGAGTAGCATTCCGAGATGTCAATGAGCAGTTCTTC.

This clone was recorded a few times. In nucleotides, the CDR3 is TGTGCCAGCAGTTTAGGACAAGGCGGGAACTACACCTTC. This gives the protein CASSLGQGGNYTF. The chain joins TRBV6-1 to TRBJ1-2; D perhaps matches TRBD1 (5 bases). The CDR3 is made up of 13 amino acids. Germline values: CDR1 MNHNS, CDR2 SASEGT. V lost 5 bases, J lost 10 bases, and 17 bases lay in between.

This chain connects TRBV9 to TRBJ1-1; 8 bases fit TRBD1. The germline CDR1 and CDR2 sequences are SGDLS and YYNGEE. The CDR3 covers 18 residues. V was pared by 2 bases and J by 0 bases, with 12 bases of the junction left unmatched. CDR3 residues: CASSVNRDRTSLNTEAFF. CDR3 coding DNA: TGTGCCAGCAGCGTTAACCGGGACAGGACGTCTTTGAACACTGAAGCTTTCTTT.

This clone was seen more than once but under ten times. V is TRBV30 and J is TRBJ1-2; 11 bases align to TRBD1. In germline, CDR1 is GTSNPN, CDR2 SVGIG (reference sequence). V lost 3 bases and J lost 8; bases outside the gene matches: 8. CDR3 length equals 14 residues. The CDR3 spells CAWSGTGGLYGYTF. The CDR3 bases are TGTGCCTGGAGCGGGACAGGGGGACTCTACGGCTACACCTTC.